These 3 T cell receptor beta chains share one sample of origin, sequenced in a study of metastatic and nonmetastatic thyroid tumors. TCRdb reanalyzed the PCR reads via MiXCR. The sample records some 35,000 clones, 29% being singletons. Among the patients, none had received any treatment before thyroid surgery. Source material: blood. Receptors were obtained from a female donor with papillary thyroid cancer or a benign thyroid nodule (not recorded which). Some clones in this sample may be carry-over from other donors' samples.

This clone was counted between two and nine times. This sequence joins TRBV6-1 and TRBJ1-1, with 8 bases lining up with TRBD1. V was pared by 5 bases and J by 14 bases, with 13 bases of the junction left unmatched. Germline lookup yields CDR1 MNHNS and CDR2 SASEGT. The CDR3 runs 13 residues. The CDR3 is CASSTVDRVTAFF. CDR3 DNA sequence: TGTGCCAGCAGTACCGTGGACAGGGTTACGGCCTTCTTT.

This clone has at least ten counts. The V and J genes are TRBV19 and TRBJ2-3; no clear D. The CDR3 loop spans 13 amino acids. Trimming pared 1 base from V and 3 bases from J, leaving 5 bases between. CDR1 is LNHDA and CDR2 is SQIVND in the germline V gene (reference sequence). The CDR3 protein is CASSIGVTDTQYF. CDR3 coding DNA: TGTGCCAGTAGTATAGGGGTGACAGATACGCAGTATTTT.

This clone was observed once. This chain connects TRBV5-1 to TRBJ2-2; possible D gene TRBD2, 5 bases. Trimming took 4 bases from V and 5 from J, leaving 15 bases between them. CDR1 and CDR2 (germline): SGHRS, YFSETQ. The CDR3 covers 15 residues. The CDR3 DNA follows: TGCGCCAGCAGCACCTGGCCGGGAAGGACCGGGGAGCTGTTTTTT. Translating gives CASSTWPGRTGELFF.